Detailed here is one TCR beta chain. Using immunoSEQ multiplex PCR, the repertoire was profiled, and TCRdb retains in-frame clones only, with some absent. The sample carries some 41,000 clones, about 87% recorded once. The data derive from a study of PD-L1 blockade in urothelial cancer. About the study: Patients' histories included 0 to 3 prior chemotherapy regimens. A median around 140,000 T cells were found in blood samples.

The ends were cut back, 0 bases at V and 4 bases at J, with 16 bases in the middle. Germline V lookup: CDR1 SGHVS, CDR2 FQNEAQ. The CDR3 loop spans 17 amino acids. The chain employs TRBV7-8 and TRBJ2-1; the D gene is possibly TRBD2 (5 bases). The sequencing here drew on PBMCs, taken around atezolizumab (anti-PD-L1) treatment. This clonotype originated in a man older than 75 with urothelial cancer. CDR3 sequence reads: CASSLAPRASRYNEQFF. DNA for the CDR3: TGTGCCAGCAGCTTAGCGCCCCGTGCTAGCAGGTACAATGAGCAGTTCTTC.